The 19 T cell receptor beta chains given below trace back to one sample, sequenced in a study of blood T cell repertoires in COVID-19. Assay: immunoSEQ multiplex PCR; the TCRdb copy retains only in-frame clones and omits some. The sample yields a few hundred thousand clones, about 90% seen once. The sequenced sample consisted of PBMCs or T cells enriched from blood (not recorded which). The receptors here all came from a man aged 40-50 years in a cohort exposed to, infected with or recovered from COVID-19 (not recorded which).

A word on this clone: The sample holds other DNA sequences that translate to the same CDR3. This chain joins TRBV27 and TRBJ1-4; 7 bases map to TRBD1. CDR3 length equals 13 residues. The junction had 5 bases not matched to a gene; V was cut back by 6 bases and J by 7 bases. Germline V gene sequence: CDR1 MNHEY, CDR2 SMNVEV (reference sequence). The CDR3 DNA is TGTGCCAGCAGCCGACAGGGTGGTGAAAAACTGTTTTTT. This gives the protein CASSRQGGEKLFF.

V usage is TRBV7-6 and J usage is TRBJ2-1; D might be TRBD2 (6 bases). CDR3 length: 15 amino acids. Per germline, CDR1 SGHVS and CDR2 FNYEAQ. Trimming shortened V by 5 bases and J by 5 bases, and 16 bases separated the two germline ends. The CDR3, as DNA: TGTGCCAGCAGCACCCGTACGGGAGTAGACAATGAGCAGTTCTTC. Protein sequence: CASSTRTGVDNEQFF. Supplemented by reference TRBV7-6 and TRBJ2-1, the full variable domain reads GAGVSQSPRYKVTKRGQDVALRCDPISGHVSLYWYRQALGQGPEFLTYFNYEAQQDKSGLPNDRFSAERPEGSISTLTIQRTEQRDSAMYRCASSTRTGVDNEQFFGPGTRLTVL.

The gene calls are TRBV18 and TRBJ2-7; 9 nucleotides align to TRBD1. Germline-derived CDR1 and CDR2 are KGHSH and LQKENI. V gave up 6 bases and J gave up 4 bases; unmatched junction bases: 10. This CDR3 is built from 15 residues. The CDR3 reads CASSYAGTGRYEQYF. CDR3 coding DNA: TGTGCCAGCTCGTACGCCGGGACAGGGCGGTACGAGCAGTACTTC. The whole variable domain, remainder taken from reference TRBV18 and TRBJ2-7, is NAGVMQNPRHLVRRRGQEARLRCSPMKGHSHVYWYRQLPEEGLKFMVYLQKENIIDESGMPKERFSAEFPKEGPSILRIQQVVRGDSAAYFCASSYAGTGRYEQYFGPGTRLTVT.

This clone was recorded once. The chain uses TRBV9 and TRBJ2-1; D not resolved. This CDR3 is 15 amino acids long. Germline CDR1 is SGDLS and CDR2 is YYNGEE. The V end was cut by 0 bases, the J end by 0 bases, with 7 bases between. Written as DNA, the CDR3 is TGTGCCAGCAGCGTAGACTTTAGCTCCTACAATGAGCAGTTCTTC. Protein: CASSVDFSSYNEQFF.

The chain is built from TRBV7-2 and TRBJ2-5; TRBD2 matches 11 bases. The J segment lost 4 bases and the V segment lost 2 bases, leaving 12 bases of the junction unmatched. The CDR3 runs 18 residues. Germline values: CDR1 SGHTA, CDR2 FQGNSA. The CDR3 nucleotides read TGTGCCAGCAGCTTACCCGGGACTAGCGGCGGTGGTGTAGAGACCCAGTACTTC. Its protein product is CASSLPGTSGGGVETQYF.

This chain uses TRBV5-1 with TRBJ2-1; 9 positions match TRBD1. Germline CDR1 SGHRS, CDR2 YFSETQ. V trimming: 0 bases; J trimming: 4 bases; junction bases outside the gene matches: 2. This CDR3 is 15 amino acids long. Written as DNA, the CDR3 is TGCGCCAGCAGCTTGGACGGGACAGGGTACAATGAGCAGTTCTTC. Amino acid sequence: CASSLDGTGYNEQFF. The full variable domain, rest sourced from reference TRBV5-1 and TRBJ2-1, is KAGVTQTPRYLIKTRGQQVTLSCSPISGHRSVSWYQQTPGQGLQFLFEYFSETQRNKGNFPGRFSGRQFSNSRSEMNVSTLELGDSALYLCASSLDGTGYNEQFFGPGTRLTVL.

This sequence joins TRBV29-1 and TRBJ1-1, with 9 bases lining up with TRBD1. The ends lost 4 bases at V and 5 bases at J; junction bases unmatched: 8. Germline V CDR1 and CDR2: SQVTM, ANQGSEA. The CDR3 is made up of 14 amino acids. The CDR3 reads CSVGGQGRWTEAFF. The DNA of the CDR3 is TGCAGCGTTGGGGGACAGGGAAGGTGGACTGAAGCTTTCTTT.

The rearrangement uses TRBV7-9 and TRBJ2-1; the match to TRBD2 covers 7 bases. The junction had 15 bases not matched to a gene; V was cut back by 5 bases and J by 8 bases. The germline CDR1 and CDR2 sequences are SEHNR and FQNEAQ (reference sequence). The length of the CDR3 is 16 residues. As DNA, the CDR3 is TGTGCCAGCAGCCCGATATGGGAGGGGAAAGGCGATGAGCAGTTCTTC. It encodes CASSPIWEGKGDEQFF.

The chain joins TRBV27 to TRBJ1-1, with 9 bases fitting TRBD1. CDR1 is MNHEY, CDR2 SMNVEV, per germline (reference sequence). The CDR3 has 16 amino acids. The ends lost 6 bases at V and 4 bases at J; junction bases unmatched: 12. CDR3 amino acids: CASSPLSGTGITEAFF. Written as DNA, the CDR3 is TGTGCCAGCAGCCCTCTGTCCGGGACAGGGATCACTGAAGCTTTCTTT.

This rearrangement joins TRBV18 to TRBJ1-2; tentative D call: TRBD1 (5 bases). With 3 bases removed from V and 7 bases from J, the gap between germline ends came to 15 bases. The CDR3 is made up of 14 amino acids. Germline V gives CDR1 KGHSH, CDR2 LQKENI. This chain's CDR3 is CASSPAQGAIGYTF. The DNA for the CDR3 is TGTGCCAGCTCACCGGCCCAGGGCGCGATTGGCTACACCTTC. The full variable domain, rest sourced from reference TRBV18 and TRBJ1-2, is NAGVMQNPRHLVRRRGQEARLRCSPMKGHSHVYWYRQLPEEGLKFMVYLQKENIIDESGMPKERFSAEFPKEGPSILRIQQVVRGDSAAYFCASSPAQGAIGYTFGSGTRLTVV.

V gene TRBV27 combines with J gene TRBJ1-6, with D uncertain. CDR3 length: 14 residues. Germline loops: CDR1 MNHEY, CDR2 SMNVEV (reference sequence). V lost 7 bases to trimming and J lost 0 bases, with 7 bases between them. DNA for the CDR3: TGTGCCAGCACTCCTAGCTCCTATAATTCACCCCTCCACTTT. The encoded protein is CASTPSSYNSPLHF.

The J gene is TRBJ2-1, the V gene TRBV18; 7 nucleotides agree with TRBD2. Germline V lookup: CDR1 KGHSH, CDR2 LQKENI. The V segment lost 6 bases and the J segment 7 bases; nucleotides outside the gene matches: 12. The CDR3 spans 15 residues. The CDR3 loop reads CASSGTLGGGNEQFF. DNA of the CDR3: TGTGCCAGCTCGGGGACGTTGGGCGGGGGAAATGAGCAGTTCTTC.

The CDR3, as DNA: TGCGCCAGCAGTGAGTTTTCAGGAGGGAATGAGCAGTTCTTC. Encoded protein: CASSEFSGGNEQFF. The rearrangement uses TRBV10-1 and TRBJ2-1; D may be TRBD2 (6 bases). The V end was cut by 1 base, the J end by 7 bases, with 11 bases between. Germline V gene lookup returns CDR1 WNHNN and CDR2 SYGVQD (reference sequence). The CDR3 loop spans 14 amino acids.

This clone was seen more than once but under ten times. The chain uses TRBV9 and TRBJ2-7; possible D gene TRBD1, 6 bases. The CDR3 totals 13 residues. Germline lookup yields CDR1 SGDLS and CDR2 YYNGEE. With 4 bases removed from V and 6 bases from J, the gap between germline ends came to 14 bases. The CDR3 sequence: CASSPGHGLEQYF. CDR3 sequence (DNA): TGTGCCAGCAGCCCGGGACACGGCCTCGAGCAGTACTTC. The variable domain in full, with the rest retrieved from reference TRBV9 and TRBJ2-7, is DSGVTQTPKHLITATGQRVTLRCSPRSGDLSVYWYQQSLDQGLQFLIQYYNGEERAKGNILERFSAQQFPDLHSELNLSSLELGDSALYFCASSPGHGLEQYFGPGTRLTVT.

V gene TRBV4-2 combines with J gene TRBJ2-1; tentatively, D is TRBD2 (7 bases). The germline V gene encodes CDR1 LGHNA and CDR2 YNFKEQ. CDR3 length: 14 amino acids. V was cut by 3 bases and J by 4 bases, with 10 bases left in between. The CDR3 loop reads CASSQGGGYNEQFF. The DNA for the CDR3 is TGTGCCAGCAGCCAGGGAGGGGGTTACAATGAGCAGTTCTTC.

The chain employs TRBV12-3 or TRBV12-4 and TRBJ2-7; 7 bases match TRBD1. The CDR3 consists of 10 residues. The CDR3 sequence is CASSLGQCEV. DNA of the CDR3: TGTGCCAGCAGCTTGGGACAGTGCGAAGTC.

The chain is built from TRBV5-1 and TRBJ2-2; 8 bases are a match to TRBD2. There are 19 residues in the CDR3. CDR1 SGHRS and CDR2 YFSETQ come from the germline V gene. Trimming cost V 0 bases and J 2 bases; bases outside gene matches: 12. In DNA, the CDR3 is TGCGCCAGCAGCTTGGTCCCGCTGGGGGCGGGAGGTAACACCGGGGAGCTGTTTTTT. Translation: CASSLVPLGAGGNTGELFF.

The chain links TRBV28 to TRBJ2-7, with 11 bases that match TRBD1. V shed 4 bases, J shed 5 bases, and the junction held 1 base outside the gene matches. Germline-derived CDR1 and CDR2 are MDHEN and SYDVKM. CDR3 size: 13 residues. CDR3 sequence: CASSSGQGDEQYF. The DNA for the CDR3 is TGTGCCAGCAGTTCGGGACAGGGGGACGAGCAGTACTTC.

The chain joins TRBV20-1 to TRBJ2-5, with D uncertain. The CDR3 has 11 amino acids. Trimming took 3 bases from V and 5 from J, leaving 7 bases between them. Per the germline V gene, CDR1 is DFQATT and CDR2 is SNEGSKA (reference sequence). CDR3 amino acids: CSASQLETQYF. Written as DNA, the CDR3 is TGCAGTGCTAGTCAGTTGGAGACCCAGTACTTC.